This TCR beta chain was sequenced during a study of identifying expanded T cells in peripheral blood. Generated by immunoSEQ multiplex PCR, the TCRdb table keeps only in-frame clones and is missing some. Of some 100,000 clones listed, approximately 89% are singletons. Study-level points and caveats: Clone count variance between roughly 2-week samples rose with total template count.

A remark on this clone: Its matching antigen is unknown.

V shed 4 bases and J 3 bases; nucleotides not matched to a gene: 4. This CDR3 spans 14 amino acids. The germline V gene has CDR1 LNHDA and CDR2 SQIVND (reference sequence). The sequenced sample was blood. The origin of this receptor is a person aged 18 to 75 in good health. The J gene is TRBJ1-2, the V gene TRBV19, with TRBD1 matching 8 bases. The CDR3 sequence: CASSKQGVYYGYTF. The CDR3 nucleotides are TGTGCCAGTAGTAAACAGGGGGTCTACTATGGCTACACCTTC.